The 18 T cell receptor beta chains presented below share a single source sample, sequenced in a study of blood T cells in healthy people across ages. Alongside a J-beta primer mix, a sample-barcoded 5' primer served in a second PCR lasting roughly 6 to 11 cycles. TCRdb reanalysed the 5' RACE reads using MiXCR and keeps one entry per CDR3 protein. The data contain over 600,000 distinct CDR3 sequences, roughly 46% of them seen just once; the ten biggest clones take up 15% to 20%. Sequencing input: blood. The receptors come from a man older than 75 in good health.

The chain carries TRBV28 and TRBJ2-7; possibly TRBD1 or TRBD2 for D (6 bases each). The V and J ends lost 6 bases and 6 bases respectively, with 18 bases between them. This CDR3 has 14 amino acids. Looked up from germline, CDR1 is MDHEN and CDR2 is SYDVKM. CDR3 bases: TGTGCCAGCAGCTCTGGGGGCAGGGAGGCCGAGCAGTACTTC. Protein: CASSSGGREAEQYF.

This clonotype was observed a handful of times. The rearrangement joins TRBV7-2 to TRBJ2-3; 8 nucleotides line up with TRBD1. Germline values: CDR1 SGHTA, CDR2 FQGNSA. The CDR3 has 15 amino acids. J gave up 4 bases and V 3 bases, and 6 bases lay outside the gene matches. Here the CDR3 DNA reads TGTGCCAGCAGCTTGCAACAGGGGGTCTCAGATACGCAGTATTTT. Amino acid sequence: CASSLQQGVSDTQYF. The variable domain in full, completed from reference TRBV7-2 and TRBJ2-3, reads GAGVSQSPSNKVTEKGKDVELRCDPISGHTALYWYRQSLGQGLEFLIYFQGNSAPDKSGLPSDRFSAERTGGSVSTLTIQRTQQEDSAVYLCASSLQQGVSDTQYFGPGTRLTVL.

The chain employs TRBV2 and TRBJ1-2; D is undetermined. The ends were cut back, 6 bases at V and 0 bases at J, with 17 bases in the middle. This CDR3 comprises 16 residues. Germline V gene data show CDR1 as SNHLY and CDR2 as FYNNEI. The CDR3 reads CASRDLDGPSNYGYTF. The DNA of the CDR3 is TGTGCCAGCAGGGATCTTGACGGGCCTTCTAACTATGGCTACACCTTC.

Only a few counts were recorded for this clonotype. J is TRBJ2-7 and V is TRBV20-1; 9 positions agree with TRBD2. V lost 5 bases and J lost 0; bases outside the gene matches: 5. Germline V gene sequence: CDR1 DFQATT, CDR2 SNEGSKA (reference sequence). The CDR3 is 14 residues long. In DNA, the CDR3 is TGCAGTGCTGGCCTAGCGGGGAGCTCCTACGAGCAGTACTTC. Protein sequence: CSAGLAGSSYEQYF.

The rearrangement links TRBV29-1 to TRBJ2-1, with D maybe TRBD1 (6 bases). The CDR3 is made up of 13 amino acids. V was trimmed by 3 bases and J by 7 bases, leaving 13 bases between them. The germline CDR1 and CDR2 sequences are SQVTM and ANQGSEA. CDR3 residues: CSVDDRSLNEQFF. In DNA, the CDR3 is TGCAGCGTTGATGACAGGAGTTTAAATGAGCAGTTCTTC.

The V and J genes are TRBV12-3 or TRBV12-4 and TRBJ2-5, with D perhaps being TRBD1 or TRBD2 (5 bases each). CDR3 length: 14 amino acids. The V end was cut by 6 bases, the J end by 11 bases, with 22 bases between. CDR3 sequence (DNA): TGTGCCAGCAGCGGGACCCAGGGTCTGAGTGAGCAGTACTTC. Its translation is CASSGTQGLSEQYF.

J is TRBJ2-5 and V is TRBV27; 7 bases agree with TRBD1. Per the germline V gene, CDR1 is MNHEY and CDR2 is SMNVEV (reference sequence). Trimming took 5 bases from V and 11 from J; bases not matched to a gene: 11. This CDR3 region has 13 residues. CDR3 coding DNA: TGTGCCAGCAGTCGACAGGGTATCGATGAGCAGTACTTC. It codes for CASSRQGIDEQYF.

The chain couples TRBV5-1 to TRBJ2-1; 11 bases agree with TRBD2. This CDR3 comprises 17 residues. J gave up 5 bases and V 5 bases, and 12 bases lay outside the gene matches. Germline assignment: CDR1 SGHRS and CDR2 YFSETQ. CDR3 nucleotides: TGCGCCAGCAGAAACGGACGCAAGGGACTAGCGGACAATGAGCAGTTCTTC. This gives the protein CASRNGRKGLADNEQFF.

The V call is TRBV11-2, the J call TRBJ2-3, with 9 bases aligning to TRBD2. The CDR3 loop spans 16 amino acids. Germline values: CDR1 SGHAT, CDR2 FQNNGV. V trimming: 4 bases; J trimming: 5 bases; junction bases outside the gene matches: 10. The CDR3 sequence is CASSSLGAGGRDTQYF. CDR3 DNA: TGTGCCAGCAGCTCGCTGGGAGCGGGAGGCCGAGATACGCAGTATTTT.

The rearrangement joins TRBV28 to TRBJ2-6; weak D call: TRBD2 (6 bases). The CDR3 is 15 residues long. V dropped 8 bases and J dropped 4 bases, with 15 bases sitting between them. The germline gives CDR1 MDHEN, CDR2 SYDVKM. CDR3 bases: TGTGCCAGCTACGGGACCGCGGGGGGGGCCAACGTCCTGACTTTC. Translation gives CASYGTAGGANVLTF.

Comment on this clonotype: A much larger clone is a single base away; this may be a read error. The chain combines TRBV7-9 with TRBJ2-1; D may match TRBD1 or TRBD2 (5 bases each). Near its end, the DNA agrees better with TRBJ2-7, so the J call may be wrong. The CDR3 covers 14 residues. The germline CDR1 and CDR2 sequences are SEHNR and FQNEAQ (reference sequence). In DNA form, the CDR3 reads TGTGCCAGCAGCCCGGGGACGACCTACAATGAGCAGTACTTC. Its translation: CASSPGTTYNEQYF.

V gene TRBV10-3 combines with J gene TRBJ2-7; D call uncertain. The germline V and J ends were trimmed by 0 bases and 2 bases, with 17 bases remaining between them. The CDR3 has 17 residues. CDR1 and CDR2 from the germline V gene are ENHRY and SYGVKD. For the CDR3, the DNA is TGTGCCATCAGTGAGTCGGGTATCCCGGCACCTACCTACGAGCAGTACTTC. The encoded protein is CAISESGIPAPTYEQYF.

This clonotype has a handful of counts. This chain uses TRBV6-1 with TRBJ2-5, with TRBD2 matching over 8 bases. Germline CDR1 reads MNHNS; CDR2 reads SASEGT. This CDR3 comprises 14 residues. V lost 4 bases, J lost 8 bases, and 9 bases stayed unmatched. CDR3 in amino acids: CASSVLAGPSTQYF. CDR3 bases: TGTGCCAGCAGTGTATTAGCGGGACCGTCAACCCAGTACTTC.

This clonotype occurred many times. This sequence joins TRBV5-1 and TRBJ2-7; no definite D call. Germline CDR1 is SGHRS and CDR2 is YFSETQ. V was trimmed by 2 bases and J by 0 bases, leaving 6 bases between them. The CDR3 is made up of 13 amino acids. The CDR3 DNA is TGCGCCAGCAGCTTTGAGAGCTCCTACGAGCAGTACTTC. Encoded protein: CASSFESSYEQYF.

This clonotype showed up many times. J is TRBJ2-3 and V is TRBV7-2; a possible D gene is TRBD1 (5 bases). The CDR3 has 13 residues. Germline V lookup: CDR1 SGHTA, CDR2 FQGNSA. V gave up 4 bases and J gave up 5 bases, with 10 bases separating them. CDR3 residues: CASSSSGLDTQYF. For the CDR3, the DNA is TGTGCCAGCAGCTCTTCAGGGCTAGATACGCAGTATTTT. The whole variable domain, filled in from reference TRBV7-2 and TRBJ2-3, reads GAGVSQSPSNKVTEKGKDVELRCDPISGHTALYWYRQSLGQGLEFLIYFQGNSAPDKSGLPSDRFSAERTGGSVSTLTIQRTQQEDSAVYLCASSSSGLDTQYFGPGTRLTVL.

About this clonotype: One end of the junction varies from germline; a read error may be responsible. The chain joins TRBV28 to TRBJ2-7; 8 bases align to TRBD1. The germline CDR1 and CDR2 sequences are MDHEN and SYDVKM. CDR3 length: 16 amino acids. The DNA of the CDR3 is TGTGCCTGCAGTTCCCCCGCCGGGACAGGTTTTTCCGAGCAGTACTTC. Translated, it gives CACSSPAGTGFSEQYF.

The rearrangement uses TRBV7-2 and TRBJ2-5, with D possibly being TRBD2 (6 bases). Trimming shortened V by 1 base and J by 2 bases, and 11 bases separated the two germline ends. The CDR3 consists of 15 residues. Germline V lookup: CDR1 SGHTA, CDR2 FQGNSA. This chain's CDR3 is CASSLEEGPQETQYF. CDR3 sequence (DNA): TGTGCCAGCAGCTTAGAGGAGGGGCCTCAAGAGACCCAGTACTTC. Using reference TRBV7-2 and TRBJ2-5 for the parts outside the CDR3, the full variable domain is GAGVSQSPSNKVTEKGKDVELRCDPISGHTALYWYRQSLGQGLEFLIYFQGNSAPDKSGLPSDRFSAERTGGSVSTLTIQRTQQEDSAVYLCASSLEEGPQETQYFGPGTRLLVL.

There are a few counts of this clonotype. The chain employs TRBV4-3 and TRBJ2-3, with TRBD2 matching 11 bases. Germline CDR1 is LGHNA and CDR2 is YSLEER. V lost 1 base to trimming and J lost 3 bases; unmatched junction nucleotides: 15. CDR3 length: 20 amino acids. The CDR3: CASSQVLFLAGGGDTDTQYF. CDR3 in DNA: TGCGCCAGCAGCCAAGTTCTGTTCCTAGCGGGAGGCGGTGATACAGATACGCAGTATTTT.